The 22 T cell receptor beta chains in this list originate from one sample, sequenced in a study of CD8+ T cells in alopecia areata. Following extraction, RNA underwent reverse transcription to cDNA, which served as the sequencing template. This table comes from immunoSEQ multiplex PCR, and its TCRdb copy is limited to in-frame clones, with some not included. This sample includes around 100,000 clones with no singletons; its ten biggest clones take up roughly a fifth. Sequenced input: lesional skin. The receptors were sampled from a C3H/HeJ mouse with alopecia areata. The strain's MHC haplotype is H2-k.

Turning to this clone: Genes here carry mouse names. The CDR3 bases that were read are TGTGCCAGCAGTTTCCCCAGCCAAGAC. Translating it yields CASSFPSQD. The entire CDR3 sequence reads CASSFPSQDTQYF. The J gene is TRBJ2-5, the V gene TRBV14; no clear D gene. The read comes to an end 4 residues before the CDR3 does, leaving the germline J gene to fill in the end. The CDR3 length is 13 residues. The germline gives CDR1 SGHDT, CDR2 FRDEAV. V dropped 1 base and J dropped 2 bases, with 5 bases sitting between them.

Of note for this clone: Mouse gene names and germline throughout. The DNA ends 4 residues before the CDR3 does, and the rest of the CDR3 is filled in from the germline J gene. The chain employs TRBV13-3 and TRBJ2-5; the match to TRBD2 covers 10 bases. The CDR3 runs 14 residues. CDR1 and CDR2 from the germline V gene are NNHDY and SYVADS. The chain's CDR3 is CASSRTGGGDTQYF. Incomplete CDR3 DNA: TGTGCCAGCAGTCGGACTGGGGGAGGGGAC.

This clone has just a few counts. The gene names given are mouse names. The DNA ends 4 residues before the CDR3 does, and the rest of the CDR3 is filled in from the germline J gene. The V gene is TRBV13-1, the J gene TRBJ2-1; D not resolved. This CDR3 region has 13 residues. CDR1 is NSHNY and CDR2 is SYGAGN in the germline V gene. The CDR3 region is CASSDEGRAEQFF. The sequenced CDR3 bases are TGTGCCAGCAGTGATGAGGGTAGGGCT.

A word on this clone: Mouse names are used for the genes. The CDR3 end is not reached by the read, which stops 4 residues before it; the germline J gene fills it in. The rearrangement joins TRBV19 to TRBJ2-2; TRBD2 aligns across 11 bases. Unmatched junction bases numbered 6, after V lost 3 bases and J lost 2 bases. The CDR3 consists of 17 residues. Looked up from germline, CDR1 is FNHDT and CDR2 is SITEND (reference sequence). CDR3 protein: CASSTGTGGSNTGQLYF. CDR3 bases read: TGTGCCAGCAGTACAGGGACTGGGGGATCGAACACCGGG.

Note on this clone: Gene names follow the mouse nomenclature. Coverage ceases 4 residues before the CDR3 finishes, and the germline J gene fills in the end. V is TRBV1 and J is TRBJ1-4; D is possibly TRBD1 (5 bases). Germline V gives CDR1 NSQYPW, CDR2 LRSPGD (reference sequence). This CDR3 is 14 amino acids long. Trimming cost V 4 bases and J 4 bases, with 10 bases left between them. Partial CDR3 DNA: TGCACCTGCAGTGACCAGGGCCGCAACGAA. This encodes CTCSDQGRNE. The full CDR3 reads CTCSDQGRNERLFF.

This clone was seen only a few times. Gene names refer to mouse genes. Read coverage stops 4 residues before the CDR3 terminus; the germline J gene supplies the remainder. The V gene is TRBV1, the J gene TRBJ2-3; the match to TRBD1 covers 9 bases. This CDR3 contains 15 residues. Per germline, CDR1 NSQYPW and CDR2 LRSPGD (reference sequence). With 3 bases clipped from V and 1 base from J, the junction kept 2 bases outside the gene matches. This chain's CDR3 is CTCSAYRGRAETLYF. The DNA read from the CDR3 is TGCACCTGCAGTGCCTACAGGGGGCGTGCAGAA.

On this clone: All gene names here are mouse names. The read comes to an end 4 residues before the CDR3 does, leaving the germline J gene to fill in the end. The same CDR3 arises from other DNA sequences in this sample as well. This chain joins TRBV13-3 and TRBJ2-1; 9 bases align to TRBD1. This CDR3 is 14 amino acids long. V dropped 4 bases and J dropped 4; count of bases not matched to a gene: 3. Germline V gene sequence: CDR1 NNHDY, CDR2 SYVADS. Incomplete CDR3 DNA: TGTGCCAGCAGTCCACAGGGGGCTTATGCT. Residues: CASSPQGAYA. The full-length CDR3 reads as CASSPQGAYAEQFF.

This clone was counted many times. The DNA translation disagrees with the TCRdb protein at residue 11, so the protein in this description comes from the DNA. Each gene name is a mouse one. The read ends 3 residues before the CDR3 terminus; that terminus is restored from the germline J gene. The chain carries TRBV13-3 and TRBJ1-3, with TRBD1 matching over 8 bases. The CDR3 has 14 amino acids. V dropped 4 bases and J dropped 4; count of bases not matched to a gene: 4. Germline lookup yields CDR1 NNHDY and CDR2 SYVADS. CDR3 DNA, as far as it was read: TGTGCCAGCAGTCCCGACAGGGGAGGAAATACG. It translates to CASSPDRGGNT. The complete CDR3 sequence is CASSPDRGGNTLYF.

This clone has just a few counts. Genes here carry mouse names. The read comes to an end 4 residues before the CDR3 does, leaving the germline J gene to fill in the end. The chain joins TRBV13-3 to TRBJ2-5; TRBD2 aligns across 9 bases. This CDR3 has 16 residues. Germline CDR1 and CDR2: NNHDY and SYVADS. V shed 0 bases and J 3 bases; nucleotides not matched to a gene: 5. The covered CDR3 bases are TGTGCCAGCAGTGATGCTTCTGGGGGGGTTCAAGAC. It encodes CASSDASGGVQD. The complete CDR3 protein is CASSDASGGVQDTQYF.

This clone was observed a few times. Gene names follow the mouse nomenclature. The CDR3 goes on 4 residues after the read ends, and that part is filled in from the germline J gene. The rearrangement links TRBV13-2 to TRBJ2-1; D is ambiguous. Per the germline V gene, CDR1 is NNHNN and CDR2 is SYGAGS (reference sequence). This CDR3 spans 13 amino acids. The V end was cut by 0 bases, the J end by 4 bases, with 5 bases between. The CDR3 sequence: CASGDVVYAEQFF. CDR3 DNA (partial): TGTGCCAGCGGTGATGTGGTTTATGCT.

Note on this clone: The gene symbols are mouse symbols. From the germline J gene comes the end of the CDR3, since the read stops 4 residues before it. The chain uses TRBV13-3 and TRBJ2-7, with D possibly matching TRBD1 (5 bases). CDR1 is NNHDY, CDR2 SYVADS, per germline. The CDR3 totals 14 residues. CDR3 DNA, as far as it was read: TGTGCCAGCAGCCCCCGCCAGGGAGGGGAT. This translates into CASSPRQGGD. The full CDR3 protein reads CASSPRQGGDEQYF.

A word on this clone: Genes here carry mouse names. Read data end 4 residues before the CDR3 end; the end is taken from the germline J gene. The V gene is TRBV13-3, the J gene TRBJ2-5; a weak D match, TRBD1 (6 bases). The CDR3 loop spans 13 amino acids. CDR1 is NNHDY, CDR2 SYVADS, per germline. V was trimmed by 5 bases and J by 3 bases, leaving 10 bases between them. CDR3: CASRSGHQDTQYF. The sequenced part of the CDR3 DNA is TGTGCCAGCAGATCGGGACATCAAGAC. Complete variable domain (other parts from reference TRBV13-3 and TRBJ2-5): EAAVTQSPRSKVAVTGGKVTLSCHQTNNHDYMYWYRQDTGHGLRLIHYSYVADSTEKGDIPDGYKASRPSQENFSLILELASLSQTAVYFCASRSGHQDTQYFGPGTRLLVL.

This clone was detected only a few times. Mouse gene names apply. The read comes to an end 4 residues before the CDR3 does, leaving the germline J gene to fill in the end. The V and J genes are TRBV1 and TRBJ2-1; 7 bases map to TRBD2. The CDR3 spans 14 residues. Germline CDR1 and CDR2: NSQYPW and LRSPGD (reference sequence). Trimming removed 5 bases from V and 5 bases from J; junction bases left unmatched: 6. The CDR3 sequence: CTCSSRLGHAEQFF. Incomplete CDR3 DNA: TGCACCTGCAGTTCCCGACTGGGACATGCT. Looking up the rest from reference TRBV1 and TRBJ2-1 gives the full variable domain: VTLLEQNPRWRLVPRGQAVNLRCILKNSQYPWMSWYQQDLQKQLQWLFTLRSPGDKEVKSLPGADYLATRVTDTELRLQVANMSQGRTLYCTCSSRLGHAEQFFGPGTRLTVL.

The table lists this clone with a few counts. Here the gene names and germline are mouse. The missing CDR3 end, 4 residues past where the read stops, is filled in from the germline J gene. The V and J genes are TRBV13-1 and TRBJ2-2; tentative D call: TRBD2 (5 bases). Trimming shortened V by 7 bases and J by 4 bases, and 8 bases separated the two germline ends. Germline V lookup: CDR1 NSHNY, CDR2 SYGAGN. This CDR3 has 12 amino acids. The CDR3 is CASLGSTGQLYF. The CDR3 DNA, read in part, is TGTGCCAGCTTGGGGTCCACCGGG.

Worth noting for this clone: The genes are named according to mouse. The DNA ends 4 residues before the CDR3 does, and the rest of the CDR3 is filled in from the germline J gene. The chain uses TRBV13-3 and TRBJ1-4; TRBD1 matches at 7 bases. Germline CDR1 NNHDY, CDR2 SYVADS. The length of the CDR3 is 16 residues. V shed 0 bases, J shed 2 bases, and the junction held 4 bases outside the gene matches. The part of the CDR3 DNA that was read is TGTGCCAGCAGTGATGTGGACAGGAAATCCAACGAA. It translates to CASSDVDRKSNE. The complete CDR3 reads CASSDVDRKSNERLFF. Looking up the rest from reference TRBV13-3 and TRBJ1-4 gives the full variable domain: EAAVTQSPRSKVAVTGGKVTLSCHQTNNHDYMYWYRQDTGHGLRLIHYSYVADSTEKGDIPDGYKASRPSQENFSLILELASLSQTAVYFCASSDVDRKSNERLFFGHGTKLSVL.

A few counts support this clone. Mouse germline and gene names are used. The read terminates 4 residues ahead of where the CDR3 ends, so the germline J gene completes it. The chain is built from TRBV1 and TRBJ2-4; TRBD1 is a possible D gene (7 bases). Trimming cost V 0 bases and J 3 bases, with 10 bases left between them. Germline V gene lookup returns CDR1 NSQYPW and CDR2 LRSPGD (reference sequence). The CDR3 runs to 15 residues. CDR3 region: CTCSADSGGQNTLYF. The sequenced CDR3 bases are TGCACCTGCAGTGCAGACTCAGGGGGGCAAAAC.

Regarding this clone: Mouse germline and gene names are used. CDR3 region: CASSDDWGGQDTQYF. Incomplete CDR3 DNA: TGTGCCAGCAGCGACGACTGGGGGGGACAAGAC. This rearrangement joins TRBV13-3 to TRBJ2-5, with 11 bases that match TRBD2. Sequencing ends 4 residues short of the CDR3 end; the germline J gene provides the rest. This CDR3 region has 15 residues. J was trimmed by 3 bases and V by 5 bases; bases with no gene match: 5. In germline, CDR1 is NNHDY, CDR2 SYVADS.

Worth noting for this clone: All gene names here are mouse names. The read comes to an end 4 residues before the CDR3 does, leaving the germline J gene to fill in the end. This sequence joins TRBV1 and TRBJ2-2; D is unresolved. V lost 6 bases, J lost 3 bases, and 2 bases lay in between. This CDR3 contains 11 residues. CDR1 is NSQYPW and CDR2 is LRSPGD in the germline V gene (reference sequence). The CDR3 here is CTCRDTGQLYF. The sequenced part of the CDR3 DNA is TGCACCTGCAGAGACACCGGG.

This clone has just a few counts. Germline and genes: mouse. The sequenced fragment ends 4 residues before the CDR3 boundary, so the rest is inferred from the germline J gene. The V and J genes are TRBV1 and TRBJ1-4, with 9 bases matching TRBD1. Per germline, CDR1 NSQYPW and CDR2 LRSPGD (reference sequence). The CDR3 is made up of 15 amino acids. The CDR3 region is CTCSAGTGEFERLFF. The CDR3 bases that were read are TGCACCTGCAGTGCAGGGACAGGGGAGTTCGAA.

On this clone: Mouse gene names and germline throughout. The DNA ends 4 residues before the CDR3 does, and the rest of the CDR3 is filled in from the germline J gene. The chain joins TRBV14 to TRBJ2-7; 7 bases are shared with TRBD2. From germline, CDR1 is SGHDT and CDR2 FRDEAV. Trimming removed 0 bases from V and 0 bases from J; junction bases left unmatched: 3. The CDR3 sequence is 15 residues long. CDR3 sequence: CASSFYGGNSYEQYF. Incomplete CDR3 DNA: TGTGCCAGCAGTTTCTATGGGGGGAACTCCTAT.

This clone was detected ten times or more. Mouse gene names and germline throughout. Read sequence stops 4 residues before the CDR3 end, and the germline J gene provides the missing end. This chain joins TRBV13-3 and TRBJ2-4; TRBD1 aligns across 7 bases. The germline V gene has CDR1 NNHDY and CDR2 SYVADS. The CDR3 is 13 amino acids. Partial CDR3 DNA: TGTGCCAGCAGCCCGGGACAGATAAAC. Translated: CASSPGQIN. The CDR3 reads in full as CASSPGQINTLYF.

This clone was picked up a small number of times. Germline and genes: mouse. The sequenced fragment ends 4 residues before the CDR3 boundary, so the rest is inferred from the germline J gene. The V and J genes are TRBV17 and TRBJ1-1, with a possible D match to TRBD1 (5 bases). CDR3 size: 14 residues. The ends were cut back, 6 bases at V and 0 bases at J, with 11 bases in the middle. Looked up from germline, CDR1 is MNHDT and CDR2 is YYDKIL. The DNA read from the CDR3 is TGTGCTAGCAGGTGGACATTTGCAAACACA. This translates into CASRWTFANT. The CDR3 reads in full as CASRWTFANTEVFF.